Detailed here is one TCR beta chain. Its antigen is currently unknown. The source of the sample is a study of OX40 agonist ivuxolimab in advanced cancers. In the study overall: Averaging about 60 years in age, with a range of about 23 to 85, the cohort was 65% to 85% male. Two cutaneous melanoma patients and one hepatocellular carcinoma patient, three in all, had partial responses.

Sequencing was performed with immunoSEQ multiplex PCR; in TCRdb, only in-frame clones are kept and a portion is missing. In the table there are 50,000 to 75,000 clones, about 88% of which are singletons. Notes on the study in general: In the 0.1 to 3.0 mg/kg range, CD4+ and CD8+ blood T cells had expanded clonally by week 6. Antigen specificity remained undetermined for the expanded peripheral T cells.

This TCR was sampled from an adult with an advanced solid tumor such as melanoma, head and neck, liver or kidney cancer. The source was CD4+ or CD8+ T cells sorted from blood, collected in a trial of the OX40 agonist ivuxolimab.

CDR3 residues: CASSLTPETQYF. The CDR3 region has the DNA TGTGCCAGCAGTCTCACCCCAGAGACCCAGTACTTC. The chain has TRBV11-1 and TRBJ2-5; D remains ambiguous. The germline V gene has CDR1 SGHAT and CDR2 FQDESV (reference sequence). The CDR3 is 12 amino acids. Trimming left V 6 bases short and J 4 bases short, with 9 bases between.